Listed here are 19 T cell receptor beta chains from one sample, sequenced in a study of cytomegalovirus exposure and HLA in healthy donors. The study ran its PCR with 60 Vbeta and 13 Jbeta primers. The repertoire was sequenced with immunoSEQ multiplex PCR; TCRdb's copy has only in-frame clones and lacks some. The data show about 89,000 clones, with roughly four fifths seen just once and under 4.5% held by the top ten. The sequenced sample consisted of PBMCs. The receptors were gathered from a female donor in good health and CMV-seropositive.

DNA for the CDR3: TGTGCCAGCAGCTTGGGAGCCTCCTACGAGCAGTACTTC. Translation: CASSLGASYEQYF. The rearrangement joins TRBV5-4 to TRBJ2-7; D uncertain. The V end was cut by 0 bases, the J end by 0 bases, with 4 bases between. Germline V gene lookup returns CDR1 SGHNT and CDR2 YYREEE (reference sequence). The CDR3 extends over 13 amino acids.

The chain uses TRBV5-4 and TRBJ2-3; 12 nucleotides agree with TRBD2. The CDR3 has 16 residues. V was pared by 2 bases and J by 2 bases, with 3 bases of the junction left unmatched. Germline loops: CDR1 SGHNT, CDR2 YYREEE (reference sequence). In nucleotides, the CDR3 is TGTGCCAGCAGCTTACTAGCGGGGGGACCCACAGATACGCAGTATTTT. Its translation is CASSLLAGGPTDTQYF.

The chain combines TRBV5-1 with TRBJ2-1; 13 nucleotides align to TRBD2. The CDR3 runs to 14 residues. The germline CDR1 and CDR2 sequences are SGHRS and YFSETQ. Unmatched junction bases numbered 3, after V lost 5 bases and J lost 7 bases. CDR3 nucleotide sequence: TGCGCCAGCAGTGGGACTAGCGGGATTAATGAGCAGTTCTTC. It encodes CASSGTSGINEQFF.

This rearrangement joins TRBV11-2 to TRBJ1-1; tentatively, D is TRBD1 (5 bases). The CDR3 is 13 residues long. Germline V CDR1 and CDR2: SGHAT, FQNNGV. Trimming pared 1 base from V and 5 bases from J, leaving 8 bases between. This chain's CDR3 is CASSLGGATEAFF. The CDR3 region has the DNA TGTGCCAGCAGCTTAGGCGGGGCAACTGAAGCTTTCTTT. Full variable domain (outside the CDR3, taken from reference TRBV11-2 and TRBJ1-1): EAGVAQSPRYKIIEKRQSVAFWCNPISGHATLYWYQQILGQGPKLLIQFQNNGVVDDSQLPKDRFSAERLKGVDSTLKIQPAKLEDSAVYLCASSLGGATEAFFGQGTRLTVV.

The V gene is TRBV27, the J gene TRBJ2-3; TRBD1 agrees at 9 bases. This CDR3 region has 18 residues. Germline trimming cut 0 bases from V and 5 bases from J; bases unmatched to any gene: 12. Germline V gene data show CDR1 as MNHEY and CDR2 as SMNVEV (reference sequence). The CDR3: CASSLSSVAQGQGDTQYF. The CDR3 nucleotides read TGTGCCAGCAGTTTATCCTCGGTGGCTCAGGGACAGGGAGATACGCAGTATTTT.

This clone was seen only once. V is TRBV19 and J is TRBJ2-7; the match to TRBD2 covers 10 bases. This CDR3 spans 15 amino acids. J was trimmed by 1 base and V by 2 bases; bases with no gene match: 2. Germline loops: CDR1 LNHDA, CDR2 SQIVND (reference sequence). DNA of the CDR3: TGTGCCAGTAGTATATCACTAGCGGGATCCTACGAGCAGTACTTC. Protein product: CASSISLAGSYEQYF.

Only one count was recorded for this clone. The V and J genes are TRBV4-2 and TRBJ2-7; 9 positions match TRBD1. In germline, CDR1 is LGHNA, CDR2 YNFKEQ. The CDR3 covers 16 residues. Unmatched junction bases numbered 7, after V lost 0 bases and J lost 4 bases. The CDR3 nucleotides read TGTGCCAGCAGCCAAGAGGGGGTGACAGGGGGTTACGAGCAGTACTTC. This gives the protein CASSQEGVTGGYEQYF.

The chain recombines TRBV7-2 with TRBJ2-7, with TRBD1 identical over 8 bases. J was trimmed by 0 bases and V by 5 bases; bases with no gene match: 3. Germline V CDR1 and CDR2: SGHTA, FQGNSA. The CDR3 runs 14 residues. The CDR3 DNA reads TGTGCCAGCAGCGGGGACAGGTTCTCCTACGAGCAGTACTTC. Translation gives CASSGDRFSYEQYF.

This chain uses TRBV6-5 with TRBJ1-1, with D tentatively TRBD1 (5 bases). The CDR3 extends over 14 amino acids. Per germline, CDR1 MNHEY and CDR2 SVGAGI. The V and J ends lost 6 bases and 1 base respectively, with 12 bases between them. This CDR3 is CASSWDWENTEAFF. In nucleotides, the CDR3 is TGTGCCAGCAGCTGGGACTGGGAGAACACTGAAGCTTTCTTT.

This chain joins TRBV10-2 and TRBJ2-1; 9 bases are shared with TRBD2. Trimming at V came to 0 bases and at J to 8 bases, leaving 2 bases not matched to a gene. CDR3 length equals 14 residues. The germline V gene has CDR1 WSHSY and CDR2 SAAADI. The chain's CDR3 is CASSESKRGDEQFF. The CDR3 nucleotides read TGCGCCAGCAGTGAGTCTAAGCGGGGGGATGAGCAGTTCTTC.

In its sample, this clone was seen a few times. This chain connects TRBV29-1 to TRBJ2-7; TRBD2 agrees at 7 bases. V lost 4 bases, J lost 3 bases, and 9 bases stayed unmatched. The CDR3 contains 14 residues. In germline, CDR1 is SQVTM, CDR2 ANQGSEA. The CDR3 region has the DNA TGCAGCGTTGTGGGAGCGGGGCGAATCTACGAGCAGTACTTC. It yields the protein CSVVGAGRIYEQYF.

The V and J genes are TRBV20-1 and TRBJ2-5; D is undetermined. Germline CDR1 and CDR2: DFQATT and SNEGSKA (reference sequence). The CDR3 extends over 11 amino acids. Trimming shortened V by 0 bases and J by 9 bases, and 8 bases separated the two germline ends. CDR3 sequence reads: CSARDPPAQYF. CDR3 bases: TGCAGTGCTAGAGATCCCCCCGCCCAGTACTTC.

The chain recombines TRBV7-6 with TRBJ2-7, with 8 bases lining up with TRBD1. The V and J ends lost 5 bases and 4 bases, in that order; junction bases with no gene match: 7. The length of the CDR3 is 14 residues. Germline V gives CDR1 SGHVS, CDR2 FNYEAQ. CDR3 sequence (DNA): TGTGCCAGCAGCCGGACAGGGACTGGATACGAGCAGTACTTC. Residues: CASSRTGTGYEQYF.

The CDR3 DNA is TGTGCCACCGACGAAGGACAGAGTATCACAAACATTCAGTACTTC. Residues: CATDEGQSITNIQYF. The V call is TRBV28, the J call TRBJ2-4, with D maybe TRBD1 (6 bases). Per germline, CDR1 MDHEN and CDR2 SYDVKM. The V and J ends lost 10 bases and 6 bases respectively, with 22 bases between them. CDR3 length: 15 amino acids.

The V call is TRBV5-1, the J call TRBJ2-5, with a tentative D call TRBD1 (5 bases). The CDR3 contains 13 residues. Germline-derived CDR1 and CDR2 are SGHRS and YFSETQ. V was trimmed by 6 bases and J by 4 bases, leaving 13 bases between them. In DNA form, the CDR3 reads TGCGCCAGCAAGTCCTTAGGGGTAGAGACCCAGTACTTC. This codes for CASKSLGVETQYF.

CDR3 coding DNA: TGTGCCAGCAGTGCACTAGCGGAAGCCTACGAGCAGTACTTC. It yields the protein CASSALAEAYEQYF. The chain uses TRBV2 and TRBJ2-7, with 8 bases fitting TRBD2. CDR1 is SNHLY, CDR2 FYNNEI, per germline. CDR3 length: 14 residues. V lost 4 bases, J lost 2 bases, and 4 bases stayed unmatched.

The chain couples TRBV28 to TRBJ1-1, with D perhaps matching TRBD1 (5 bases). Germline lookup yields CDR1 MDHEN and CDR2 SYDVKM. The CDR3 has 16 amino acids. The V gene lost 4 bases and the J gene lost 1 base, with 16 bases spanning the gap. The CDR3 protein is CASSWDPGLENTEAFF. DNA of the CDR3: TGTGCCAGCAGTTGGGATCCGGGACTAGAGAACACTGAAGCTTTCTTT.

The chain joins TRBV5-6 to TRBJ2-2, with TRBD1 matching 7 bases. The CDR3 runs to 17 residues. V dropped 4 bases and J dropped 6; count of bases not matched to a gene: 15. In germline, CDR1 is SGHDT, CDR2 YYEEEE. DNA of the CDR3: TGTGCCAGCAGCATCTTATCGGACAGGCCCGGGGCCGGGGAGCTGTTTTTT. Translating it yields CASSILSDRPGAGELFF.

The chain links TRBV27 to TRBJ2-5; D ambiguous. The J call is uncertain, as TRBJ2-7 better fits the DNA end. The CDR3 is 13 amino acids. Germline V gene data show CDR1 as MNHEY and CDR2 as SMNVEV (reference sequence). CDR3 residues: CASRPLNNYEQYF. CDR3 coding DNA: TGTGCCAGCAGACCGCTCAACAACTACGAGCAGTACTTC.